Reported below is one T cell receptor (beta chain). The antigen remains undetermined. This sample was taken from a study of T-cell memory formation after mild COVID-19. Study-level background: Largely donor-specific TCR clusters were found.

TCR alpha and TCR beta cDNA libraries carrying sample barcodes and UMIs were produced by 5'RACE using constant-segment primers. Via MiXCR, TCRdb re-called the 5' RACE reads, giving one row per CDR3 protein. The sample contains roughly 600,000 distinct CDR3 sequences, roughly 18% of which appear only once. Study-wide results and limits: Memory from before infection featured some responding clones, which suggests cross-reactive memory joined. CD4+ bias marked clones expanding day 15 to 37, unlike balanced contracting clones.

The CDR3 totals 18 residues. After removal of 0 bases from V and 7 bases from J, the junction contained 11 bases not matched to a gene. Germline CDR1 reads SGDLS; CDR2 reads YYNGEE. The receptor comes from an adult woman who had mild COVID-19 (a few samples of this study predate the infection). Cell type and time point are not known. This chain connects TRBV9 to TRBJ2-1; 12 nucleotides align to TRBD2. Sequencing was performed on PBMCs or a T cell subset sorted from them (not recorded which). As DNA, the CDR3 is TGTGCCAGCAGCGTAGCCCCTAGCGGGGGGGCCGGAAGGAATGAGCAGTTCTTC. Translation gives CASSVAPSGGAGRNEQFF.